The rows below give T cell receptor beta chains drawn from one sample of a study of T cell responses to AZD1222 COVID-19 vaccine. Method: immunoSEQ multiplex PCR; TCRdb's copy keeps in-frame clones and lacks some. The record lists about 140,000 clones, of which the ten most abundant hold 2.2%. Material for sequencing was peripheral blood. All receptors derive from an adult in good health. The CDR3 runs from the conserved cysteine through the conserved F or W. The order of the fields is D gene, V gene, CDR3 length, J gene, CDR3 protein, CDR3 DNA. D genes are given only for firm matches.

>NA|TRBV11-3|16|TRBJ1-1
CASSSRTGRMNTEAFF
TGTGCCAGCAGCTCGCGGACGGGGAGGATGAACACTGAAGCTTTCTTT
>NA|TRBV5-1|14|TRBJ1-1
CASSFPREGGEAFF
TGCGCCAGCAGTTTCCCCAGGGAAGGGGGTGAAGCTTTCTTT
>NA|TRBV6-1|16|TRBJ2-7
CASSDVGGRIPYEQYF
TGTGCCAGCAGTGATGTTGGGGGGCGCATCCCCTACGAGCAGTACTTC
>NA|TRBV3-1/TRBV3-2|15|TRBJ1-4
CASSPSIATNEKLFF
TGTGCCAGCAGCCCGTCTATTGCAACTAATGAAAAACTGTTTTTT
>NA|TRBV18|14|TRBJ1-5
CASSRTGGGQPQHF
TGTGCCAGCTCACGCACAGGTGGGGGTCAGCCCCAGCATTTT
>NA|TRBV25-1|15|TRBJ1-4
CASSESGTNTEKLFF
TGTGCCAGCAGTGAATCAGGGACAAATACTGAAAAACTGTTTTTT
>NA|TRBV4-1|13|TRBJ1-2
CASSQVGSYGYTF
TGCGCCAGCAGCCAAGTAGGCAGTTATGGCTACACCTTC
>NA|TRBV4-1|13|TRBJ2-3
CASSPEGMDTQYF
TGCGCCAGCAGCCCCGAGGGCATGGATACGCAGTATTTT
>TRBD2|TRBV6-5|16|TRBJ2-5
CASSYGTSGYQETQYF
TGTGCCAGCAGTTACGGGACTAGCGGGTACCAAGAGACCCAGTACTTC
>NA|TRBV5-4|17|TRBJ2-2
CASSKNRGAEGTGELFF
TGTGCCAGCAGCAAGAATCGGGGAGCAGAAGGCACCGGGGAGCTGTTTTTT
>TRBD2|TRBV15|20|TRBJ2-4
CATSRDLRRGGTGTKNIQYF
TGTGCCACCAGCAGAGATCTTCGGCGGGGGGGCACTGGGACCAAAAACATTCAGTACTTC
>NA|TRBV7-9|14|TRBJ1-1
CASSLGRMNTEAFF
TGTGCCAGCAGCTTAGGGCGGATGAACACTGAAGCTTTCTTT
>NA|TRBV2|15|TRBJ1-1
CASRPEASGNTEAFF
TGTGCCAGCAGACCAGAGGCCTCCGGGAACACTGAAGCTTTCTTT
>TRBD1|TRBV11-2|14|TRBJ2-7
CASSLGPGGNEQYF
TGTGCCAGCAGCTTAGGGCCAGGGGGCAACGAGCAGTACTTC
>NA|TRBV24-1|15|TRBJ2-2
CATSELGGGTGELFF
TGTGCCACCAGTGAGTTAGGTGGAGGGACCGGGGAGCTGTTTTTT
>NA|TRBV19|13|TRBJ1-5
CASSIQDTLPQHF
TGTGCCAGTAGTATACAGGACACCTTACCCCAGCATTTT
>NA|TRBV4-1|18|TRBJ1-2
CASSQESDREPTNYGYTF
TGCGCCAGCAGCCAAGAAAGCGACCGGGAGCCCACCAACTATGGCTACACCTTC
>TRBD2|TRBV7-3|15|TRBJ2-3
CASSSTSVNTDTQYF
TGTGCCAGCAGCTCGACTAGCGTTAACACAGATACGCAGTATTTT
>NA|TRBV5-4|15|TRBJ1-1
CASSLEARRNTEAFF
TGTGCCAGCAGCTTGGAGGCCAGGCGGAACACTGAAGCTTTCTTT
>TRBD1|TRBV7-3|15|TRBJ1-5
CASSLTGGCNQPQHF
TGTGCCAGCAGCTTAACAGGGGGCTGTAATCAGCCCCAGCATTTT
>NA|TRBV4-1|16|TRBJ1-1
CASSQEARGMNTEAFF
TGCGCCAGCAGCCAGGAAGCCAGGGGTATGAACACTGAAGCTTTCTTT
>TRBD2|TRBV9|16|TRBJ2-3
CASSARLAGSTDTQYF
TGTGCCAGCAGCGCGAGACTAGCGGGGAGCACAGATACGCAGTATTTT
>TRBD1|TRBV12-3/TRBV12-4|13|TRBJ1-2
CASSQTGRYGYTF
TGTGCCAGTAGCCAGACAGGGAGGTATGGCTACACCTTC
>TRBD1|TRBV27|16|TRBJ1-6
CASSPRADRGNSPLHF
TGTGCCAGCAGTCCAAGGGCGGACAGGGGTAATTCACCCCTCCACTTT
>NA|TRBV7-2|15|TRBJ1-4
CASSSRAAGEEKLFF
TGTGCCAGCAGCAGCCGGGCCGCCGGGGAGGAAAAACTGTTTTTT
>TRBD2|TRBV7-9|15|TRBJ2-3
CASSKTAGGTDTQYF
TGTGCCAGCAGCAAAACAGCGGGGGGCACAGATACGCAGTATTTT
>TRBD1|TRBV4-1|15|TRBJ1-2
CASSQEQGTNYGYTF
TGCGCCAGCAGCCAAGAACAGGGGACTAACTATGGCTACACCTTC
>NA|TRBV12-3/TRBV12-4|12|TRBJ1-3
CASESTGNTIYF
TGTGCCAGCGAATCGACGGGAAACACCATATATTTT
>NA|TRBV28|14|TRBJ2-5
CASTQGGTAWSQYF
TGTGCCAGCACTCAAGGGGGGACCGCCTGGTCCCAGTACTTC
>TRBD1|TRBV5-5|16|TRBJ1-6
CASSFGQVGYNSPLHF
TGTGCCAGCAGCTTCGGACAGGTTGGGTATAATTCACCCCTCCACTTT
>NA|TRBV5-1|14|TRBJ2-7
CASSRGPPTYEQYF
TGCGCCAGCAGCCGAGGGCCCCCAACCTACGAGCAGTACTTC
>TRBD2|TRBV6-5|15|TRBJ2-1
CASSYSSGAYNEQFF
TGTGCCAGCAGTTATTCTAGCGGGGCGTACAATGAGCAGTTCTTC
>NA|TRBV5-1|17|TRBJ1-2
CASSLAPADTIGYGYTF
TGCGCCAGCAGCTTGGCCCCGGCCGATACCATAGGCTATGGCTACACCTTC
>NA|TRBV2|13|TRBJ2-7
CASSERGFYEQYF
TGTGCCAGCAGTGAAAGAGGCTTCTACGAGCAGTACTTC
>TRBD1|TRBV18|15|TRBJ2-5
CASSPRTGPSETQYF
TGTGCCAGCTCACCACGGACAGGGCCCTCAGAGACCCAGTACTTC
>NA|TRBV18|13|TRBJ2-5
CASSRSGWETQYF
TGTGCCAGCTCTCGAAGCGGGTGGGAGACCCAGTACTTC
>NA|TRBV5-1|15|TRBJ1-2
CASSLAGGASYGYTF
TGCGCCAGCAGCTTGGCCGGGGGGGCTAGCTATGGCTACACCTTC
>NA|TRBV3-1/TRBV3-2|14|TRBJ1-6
CASRTARQMSPLHF
TGTGCCAGCAGGACTGCAAGACAGATGTCACCCCTCCACTTT
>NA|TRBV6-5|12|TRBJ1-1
CASSQGNTEAFF
TGTGCCAGCAGTCAGGGGAACACTGAAGCTTTCTTT
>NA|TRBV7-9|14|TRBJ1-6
CASSVSGAEGSLHF
TGTGCCAGCAGCGTCAGCGGGGCCGAGGGTTCCCTCCACTTT
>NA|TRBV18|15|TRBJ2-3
CASSPIRGNTDTQYF
TGTGCCAGCTCACCTATCAGGGGAAACACAGATACGCAGTATTTT
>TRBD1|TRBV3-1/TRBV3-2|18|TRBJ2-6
CASNRRGQGVTGANVLTF
TGTGCCAGCAACAGGCGGGGACAGGGCGTGACTGGGGCCAACGTCCTGACTTTC
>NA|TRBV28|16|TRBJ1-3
CASSFGRPFSGNTIYF
TGTGCCAGCAGTTTCGGGAGGCCATTCTCTGGAAACACCATATATTTT
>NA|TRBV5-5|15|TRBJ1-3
CASTRGDFSGNTIYF
TGTGCCAGCACCCGTGGAGATTTCTCTGGAAACACCATATATTTT
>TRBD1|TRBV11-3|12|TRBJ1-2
CASSSQGKGYTF
TGTGCCAGCAGCTCACAGGGGAAGGGCTACACCTTC
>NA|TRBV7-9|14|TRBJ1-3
CASSPGVSGNTIYF
TGTGCCAGCAGCCCAGGGGTCTCTGGAAACACCATATATTTT
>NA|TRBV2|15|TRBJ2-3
CASSEKVRSTDTQYF
TGTGCCAGCAGTGAAAAGGTCCGCAGCACAGATACGCAGTATTTT
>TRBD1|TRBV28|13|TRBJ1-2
CASSSSGGWGYTF
TGTGCCAGCAGTTCCTCAGGGGGCTGGGGCTACACCTTC
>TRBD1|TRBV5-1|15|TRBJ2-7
CASSRGQGVTYEQYF
TGCGCCAGCAGCCGCGGACAGGGAGTTACCTACGAGCAGTACTTC
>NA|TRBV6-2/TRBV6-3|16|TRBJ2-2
CASSYGEARNTGELFF
TGTGCCAGCAGTTACGGTGAGGCACGCAACACCGGGGAGCTGTTTTTT
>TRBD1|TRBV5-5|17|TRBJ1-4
CASSFLRGQDGNEKLFF
TGTGCCAGCAGCTTCCTACGCGGACAGGATGGGAATGAAAAACTGTTTTTT
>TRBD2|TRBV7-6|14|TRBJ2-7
CASSPASGGIEQYF
TGTGCCAGCAGCCCGGCTAGCGGGGGGATCGAGCAGTACTTC
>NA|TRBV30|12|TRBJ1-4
CAWSRSNEKLFF
TGTGCCTGGAGTCGGTCTAATGAAAAACTGTTTTTT
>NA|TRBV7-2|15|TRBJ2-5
CASSRSGVDGETQYF
TGTGCCAGCAGCCGCTCTGGGGTGGACGGGGAGACCCAGTACTTC